This is a list of T cell receptor beta chains from one sample in a study of T cell clones after liver transplantation. Generated by immunoSEQ multiplex PCR, the TCRdb table keeps only in-frame clones and is missing some. Among about 74,000 clones listed, 75% to 90% were seen once. Sequenced material: CD4+ T cells from blood, taken before liver transplant. These receptor sequences come from a human donor who received a liver transplant. The CDR3 runs from the conserved cysteine through the conserved F or W. Fields, in order: CDR3 length, J gene, D gene, clone size, V gene, CDR3 protein, CDR3 DNA. The D gene is left open where the match is weak. Some rows have no size entry. The others give once, few or many, or a class for an expanded clone.

16	TRBJ1-2	-	-	TRBV28	CASSLHTGNANYGYTF	TGTGCCAGCAGCCTACACACAGGGAATGCCAACTATGGCTACACCTTC
12	TRBJ2-3	-	-	TRBV19	CASSSAGGTQYF	TGTGCCAGTAGTAGCGCCGGGGGTACGCAGTATTTT
14	TRBJ1-5	-	-	TRBV7-9	CASSLGGVNQPQHF	TGTGCCAGCAGCTTAGGAGGCGTCAATCAGCCCCAGCATTTT
11	TRBJ2-7	-	-	TRBV7-2	CASSRTYEQYF	TGTGCCAGCAGCCGGACCTACGAGCAGTACTTC
15	TRBJ2-3	-	-	TRBV5-1	CASSLEPSSTDTQYF	TGCGCCAGCAGCTTGGAACCGTCATCCACAGATACGCAGTATTTT
14	TRBJ2-7	-	-	TRBV5-1	CASSLDPQSYEQYF	TGCGCCAGCAGCCTGGACCCCCAGTCCTACGAGCAGTACTTC
16	TRBJ1-2	-	-	TRBV6-7	CASSRPIGGANYGYTF	TGTGCCAGCAGTAGGCCCATCGGGGGAGCTAACTATGGCTACACCTTC
15	TRBJ2-2	TRBD2	-	TRBV7-8	CASSVLAGVPGELFF	TGTGCCAGCAGCGTACTAGCGGGAGTCCCCGGGGAGCTGTTTTTT
13	TRBJ1-1	-	-	TRBV28	CASSFGTTLWAFF	TGTGCCAGCAGTTTTGGGACAACCCTGTGGGCTTTCTTT
15	TRBJ1-5	-	few	TRBV6-6	CASSYEGRGNQPQHF	TGTGCCAGCAGTTACGAGGGGCGAGGCAATCAGCCCCAGCATTTT
13	TRBJ2-7	-	-	TRBV6-5	CASTEDAVREQYF	TGTGCCAGCACCGAGGACGCCGTTAGGGAGCAGTACTTC
16	TRBJ2-2	TRBD1	-	TRBV7-8	CASSFRPGGETGELFF	TGTGCCAGCAGCTTCCGGCCAGGGGGCGAAACCGGGGAGCTGTTTTTT
15	TRBJ1-1	TRBD1	-	TRBV30	CAWGRWQGVNTEAFF	TGTGCCTGGGGGAGGTGGCAGGGGGTGAACACTGAAGCTTTCTTT
18	TRBJ2-7	-	-	TRBV19	CASSIRGLGPISGDEQYF	TGTGCCAGTAGTATTCGCGGCCTCGGACCGATTTCCGGGGACGAGCAGTACTTC
14	TRBJ2-1	TRBD2	-	TRBV7-8	CASSPTSGSIEQFF	TGTGCCAGCAGCCCGACTAGCGGGAGCATTGAGCAGTTCTTC
15	TRBJ1-2	TRBD1	-	TRBV6-1	CASSEMQGAVYGYTF	TGTGCCAGCAGTGAAATGCAGGGGGCAGTCTATGGCTACACCTTC
14	TRBJ2-3	-	-	TRBV5-1	CASSLAQPTDTQYF	TGCGCCAGCAGCTTGGCCCAGCCCACAGATACGCAGTATTTT
15	TRBJ2-5	TRBD2	-	TRBV9	CASSAMGLAPETQYF	TGTGCCAGCAGCGCTATGGGACTAGCTCCAGAGACCCAGTACTTC
14	TRBJ2-3	-	-	TRBV5-4	CASSLGRRQDTQYF	TGTGCCAGCAGCTTAGGCCGCAGGCAAGATACGCAGTATTTT
17	TRBJ2-3	-	-	TRBV7-8	CASSFPRGGISTDTQYF	TGTGCCAGCAGCTTTCCTAGAGGCGGGATTAGCACAGATACGCAGTATTTT
14	TRBJ1-2	-	-	TRBV6-1	CASSEGGGYYGYTF	TGTGCCAGCAGTGAAGGGGGCGGATACTATGGCTACACCTTC
15	TRBJ2-3	-	few	TRBV4-3	CASSQRGSGSDTQYF	TGCGCCAGCAGCCAACGGGGTTCTGGGTCAGATACGCAGTATTTT
15	TRBJ2-5	TRBD1	once	TRBV19	CASSGDRGLRETQYF	TGTGCCAGTAGCGGCGACAGGGGGCTAAGGGAGACCCAGTACTTC
17	TRBJ2-1	TRBD2	few	TRBV4-3	CASSQDRSLAGNNEQFF	TGCGCCAGCAGCCAAGATAGGAGCCTAGCGGGGAACAATGAGCAGTTCTTC
14	TRBJ1-5	-	-	TRBV30	CAWSVPGTNQPQHF	TGTGCCTGGAGTGTCCCTGGGACGAATCAGCCCCAGCATTTT
14	TRBJ1-5	-	-	TRBV2	CASSESSGKQPQHF	TGTGCCAGCAGTGAAAGTTCGGGGAAACAGCCCCAGCATTTT
17	TRBJ2-5	TRBD1	-	TRBV5-8	CASSSGAGDSDQETQYF	TGTGCCAGCAGCTCTGGGGCCGGGGACAGCGATCAAGAGACCCAGTACTTC
14	TRBJ2-1	-	-	TRBV18	CASSPSGSYNEQFF	TGTGCCAGCTCACCATCGGGCTCCTACAATGAGCAGTTCTTC
14	TRBJ1-5	-	once	TRBV2	CASSQVYSNQPQHF	TGTGCCAGCAGTCAAGTCTATAGCAATCAGCCCCAGCATTTT
16	TRBJ2-7	-	-	TRBV7-2	CASSLEGGRSSTEQYF	TGTGCCAGCAGCTTAGAGGGGGGCCGTTCCTCCACCGAGCAGTACTTC
18	TRBJ2-3	TRBD2	few	TRBV18	CASSPLMAGGLAADTQYF	TGTGCCAGCTCACCACTCATGGCCGGGGGACTAGCGGCAGATACGCAGTATTTT